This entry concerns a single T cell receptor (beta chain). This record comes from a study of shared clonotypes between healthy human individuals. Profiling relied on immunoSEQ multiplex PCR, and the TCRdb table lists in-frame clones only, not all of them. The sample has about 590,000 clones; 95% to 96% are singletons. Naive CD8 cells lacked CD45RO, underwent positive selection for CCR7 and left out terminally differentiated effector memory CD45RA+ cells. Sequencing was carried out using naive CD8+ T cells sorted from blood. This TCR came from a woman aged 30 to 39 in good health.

In nucleotides, the CDR3 is TGCGCCAGCAGCCCCCCCTCGGGGGTGAGCACAGATACGCAGTATTTT. Amino acid sequence: CASSPPSGVSTDTQYF. The V gene is TRBV4-1, the J gene TRBJ2-3; D may be TRBD2 (6 bases). The ends were cut back, 4 bases at V and 0 bases at J, with 14 bases in the middle. The CDR3 has 16 amino acids. CDR1 and CDR2 (germline): MGHRA, YSYEKL.